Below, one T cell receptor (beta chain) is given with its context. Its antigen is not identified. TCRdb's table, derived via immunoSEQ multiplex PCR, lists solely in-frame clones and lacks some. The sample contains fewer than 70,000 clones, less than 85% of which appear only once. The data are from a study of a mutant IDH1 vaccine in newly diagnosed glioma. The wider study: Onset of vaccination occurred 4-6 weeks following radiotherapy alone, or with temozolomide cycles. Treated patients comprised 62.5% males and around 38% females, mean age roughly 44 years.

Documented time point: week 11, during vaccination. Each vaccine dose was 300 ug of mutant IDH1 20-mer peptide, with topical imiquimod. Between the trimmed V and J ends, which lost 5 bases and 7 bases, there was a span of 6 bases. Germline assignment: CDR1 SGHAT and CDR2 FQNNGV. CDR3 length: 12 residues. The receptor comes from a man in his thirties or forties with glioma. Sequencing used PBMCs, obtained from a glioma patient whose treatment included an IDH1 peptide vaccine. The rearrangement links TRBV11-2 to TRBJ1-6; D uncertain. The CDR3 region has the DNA TGTGCCAGCAGCCTCATCAATTCACCCCTCCACTTT. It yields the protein CASSLINSPLHF.